This entry lists 2 T cell receptor beta chains sequenced from one sample in a study of blood T cells in healthy people across ages. A second PCR, run for about 7 to 11 cycles, used a sample-barcoded 5' primer plus a J-beta primer mix. From the 5' RACE reads, TCRdb called clonotypes with MiXCR, one entry per CDR3 protein. The sample holds over 600,000 distinct CDR3 sequences, roughly 41% seen once. Source material: blood. The receptors shown here come from a man older than 75 in good health.

There are a few counts of this clonotype. The gene calls are TRBV20-1 and TRBJ2-5; TRBD1 matches at 8 bases. The end of the DNA aligns better with TRBJ2-7, so the J call may be wrong. The CDR3 covers 13 residues. Looked up from germline, CDR1 is DFQATT and CDR2 is SNEGSKA (reference sequence). CDR3 region: CSASEITGGEQYF. Written as DNA, the CDR3 is TGCAGTGCTTCCGAGATCACAGGGGGCGAGCAGTACTTC.

The chain joins TRBV5-1 to TRBJ2-1; D possibly uses TRBD1 or TRBD2 (6 bases each). The V gene lost 2 bases and the J gene lost 5 bases, with 17 bases spanning the gap. CDR3 length equals 16 residues. Germline V gives CDR1 SGHRS, CDR2 YFSETQ. In DNA, the CDR3 is TGCGCCAGCAGCTTTAGGGGGGCATCGACCCACAATGAGCAGTTCTTC. Protein: CASSFRGASTHNEQFF.